Below are 27 T cell receptor beta chains sequenced from a single sample in a study of blood T cell repertoires in COVID-19. Libraries were prepared by immunoSEQ multiplex PCR; TCRdb keeps only in-frame clonotypes and omits some of them. The sample includes roughly 86,000 clones, roughly 78% of them seen just once. The sample comprised peripheral blood. All receptors derive from a human donor in a cohort sampled during active COVID-19.

This clone came up a few times. The V and J genes are TRBV19 and TRBJ1-1; D gene uncertain. V was cut by 1 base and J by 5 bases, with 14 bases left in between. CDR3 length: 15 amino acids. Germline values: CDR1 LNHDA, CDR2 SQIVND (reference sequence). The DNA of the CDR3 is TGTGCCAGTAGTATAGGGGCAGTACGAAGGACTGAAGCTTTCTTT. Its translation is CASSIGAVRRTEAFF.

V usage is TRBV24-1 and J usage is TRBJ2-5; 7 bases match TRBD1. This CDR3 is built from 13 residues. Germline CDR1 is KGHDR and CDR2 is SFDVKD. Germline trimming cut 5 bases from V and 5 bases from J; bases unmatched to any gene: 4. The CDR3 DNA sequence: TGTGCCACCAGTGGGCAGGGGGTCGAGACCCAGTACTTC. Its translation: CATSGQGVETQYF.

The gene calls are TRBV3-1 (or the pseudogene TRBV3-2) and TRBJ2-7; 9 bases agree with TRBD1. The ends lost 4 bases at V and 6 bases at J; junction bases unmatched: 10. Germline loops: CDR1 LGHDT, CDR2 YNNKEL (reference sequence). The CDR3 contains 15 residues. CDR3 amino acids: CASSRPGQGYLEQYF. The CDR3 coding sequence is TGTGCCAGCAGCCGTCCGGGACAGGGCTACCTCGAGCAGTACTTC.

The chain employs TRBV4-1 and TRBJ2-7; TRBD1 agrees at 9 bases. V shed 1 base, J shed 3 bases, and the junction held 4 bases outside the gene matches. The CDR3 is 15 amino acids. The germline V gene has CDR1 MGHRA and CDR2 YSYEKL. The CDR3 is CASSQGGTGSYEQYF. CDR3 DNA: TGCGCCAGCAGCCAAGGGGGGACAGGGAGCTACGAGCAGTACTTC.

V usage is TRBV9 and J usage is TRBJ2-2; tentative D call: TRBD2 (7 bases). The length of the CDR3 is 18 residues. V was trimmed by 1 base and J by 2 bases, leaving 18 bases between them. Germline assignment: CDR1 SGDLS and CDR2 YYNGEE. The CDR3 DNA is TGTGCCAGCAGCGTATTCCTTGGGTCGGGGGGCAACACCGGGGAGCTGTTTTTT. Translated, it gives CASSVFLGSGGNTGELFF.

The chain employs TRBV16 and TRBJ1-3; D is possibly TRBD1 (6 bases). From germline, CDR1 is KGHSY and CDR2 FQNENV. This CDR3 is 14 amino acids long. V lost 4 bases, J lost 0 bases, and 7 bases lay in between. CDR3 coding DNA: TGTGCCAGCAGCCCACAGGGCTCTGGAAACACCATATATTTT. This sequence encodes CASSPQGSGNTIYF.

In this sample, this clone turned up once. The chain combines TRBV28 with TRBJ2-6; D unresolved. The CDR3 extends over 15 amino acids. Trimming removed 1 base at V and 1 base at J, with 5 bases between. In germline, CDR1 is MDHEN, CDR2 SYDVKM. The CDR3 DNA follows: TGTGCCAGCAGTTTATCAGGTTCTGGGGCCAACGTCCTGACTTTC. Translated: CASSLSGSGANVLTF.

The rearrangement uses TRBV24-1 and TRBJ2-2; 10 bases agree with TRBD1. J was trimmed by 6 bases and V by 2 bases; bases with no gene match: 5. Germline lookup yields CDR1 KGHDR and CDR2 SFDVKD. The CDR3 length is 16 residues. CDR3 region: CATSDSRTGGSGELFF. In DNA form, the CDR3 reads TGTGCCACCAGTGATTCGCGGACAGGGGGGTCCGGGGAGCTGTTTTTT.

This sequence joins TRBV6-2 or TRBV6-3 and TRBJ2-1, with TRBD1 matching 9 bases. The ends lost 0 bases at V and 3 bases at J; junction bases unmatched: 0. This CDR3 comprises 15 residues. Looked up from germline, CDR1 is MNHEY and CDR2 is SVGEGT. CDR3 sequence reads: CASSYSGQGYNEQFF. CDR3 coding DNA: TGTGCCAGCAGTTACTCGGGACAGGGCTACAATGAGCAGTTCTTC.

The rearrangement uses TRBV6-6 and TRBJ2-1, with 7 nucleotides matching TRBD1. The CDR3 runs 14 residues. Trimming took 6 bases from V and 2 from J; bases not matched to a gene: 4. Germline CDR1 and CDR2: MNHNY and SVGAGI (reference sequence). CDR3 amino acids: CASRPDRAYNEQFF. For the CDR3, the DNA is TGTGCCAGCAGACCAGACAGGGCCTACAATGAGCAGTTCTTC.

J is TRBJ2-3 and V is TRBV15; D is uncertain. CDR1 LNHNV and CDR2 YYDKDF come from the germline V gene (reference sequence). The CDR3 is 13 amino acids. Trimming took off 1 base at V and 0 bases at J, with 2 bases between the two ends. In DNA form, the CDR3 reads TGTGCCACCAGCAGAGCTAGCACAGATACGCAGTATTTT. Its translation: CATSRASTDTQYF.

The chain is built from TRBV29-1 and TRBJ1-2, with D maybe TRBD1 (6 bases). CDR1 and CDR2 from the germline V gene are SQVTM and ANQGSEA. Trimming shortened V by 6 bases and J by 4 bases, and 15 bases separated the two germline ends. This CDR3 is 13 amino acids long. The CDR3 loop reads CSVSEDSSYGYTF. CDR3 DNA sequence: TGCAGCGTCAGCGAGGACAGTAGCTATGGCTACACCTTC.

This clone has a single count. The chain has TRBV5-6 and TRBJ1-5, with a weak D call TRBD1 (5 bases). The CDR3 is 16 amino acids. Per the germline V gene, CDR1 is SGHDT and CDR2 is YYEEEE. V was clipped by 3 bases and J by 4 bases, with 17 bases between them. For the CDR3, the DNA is TGTGCCAGCAGCTGGGGGATTGGCGGGAAGAATCAGCCCCAGCATTTT. Translation gives CASSWGIGGKNQPQHF.

The rearrangement links TRBV7-6 to TRBJ1-5, with 7 nucleotides matching TRBD1. V lost 5 bases to trimming and J lost 2 bases; unmatched junction nucleotides: 6. Germline loops: CDR1 SGHVS, CDR2 FNYEAQ. This CDR3 region has 15 residues. In DNA, the CDR3 is TGTGCCAGCAGCCCCGAAGGGACAGGCAATCAGCCCCAGCATTTT. This encodes CASSPEGTGNQPQHF.

The chain links TRBV6-5 to TRBJ1-6; 9 positions match TRBD1. Germline CDR1 reads MNHEY; CDR2 reads SVGAGI. The V segment lost 5 bases and the J segment 9 bases; nucleotides outside the gene matches: 5. The CDR3 consists of 14 residues. CDR3 sequence reads: CASSPGQGFSPLHF. CDR3 DNA: TGTGCCAGCAGTCCGGGACAGGGTTTTTCACCCCTCCACTTT.

The chain combines TRBV4-2 with TRBJ1-2; 7 bases align to TRBD1. With 2 bases clipped from V and 4 bases from J, the junction kept 10 bases outside the gene matches. This CDR3 comprises 16 residues. Germline V gene sequence: CDR1 LGHNA, CDR2 YNFKEQ. The DNA of the CDR3 is TGTGCCAGCAGCCAACCAAACAGGGGACTTAGCTATGGCTACACCTTC. Protein product: CASSQPNRGLSYGYTF.

The V gene is TRBV7-2, the J gene TRBJ2-7, with D perhaps TRBD2 (5 bases). CDR3 size: 12 residues. V lost 6 bases to trimming and J lost 6 bases, with 12 bases between them. In germline, CDR1 is SGHTA, CDR2 FQGNSA. CDR3 sequence (DNA): TGTGCCAGCAGACAATCGGGATCCGAGCAGTACTTC. This gives the protein CASRQSGSEQYF.

The chain employs TRBV5-1 and TRBJ2-7; TRBD1 aligns across 9 bases. In germline, CDR1 is SGHRS, CDR2 YFSETQ. Trimming cost V 4 bases and J 0 bases; bases outside gene matches: 5. This CDR3 is 15 amino acids long. The CDR3 is CASSPGTGSSYEQYF. The CDR3 DNA is TGCGCCAGCAGCCCAGGGACAGGGAGCTCCTACGAGCAGTACTTC.

The chain joins TRBV19 to TRBJ1-6; a weak D match, TRBD1 (5 bases). V lost 8 bases, J lost 8 bases, and 16 bases lay in between. CDR1 LNHDA and CDR2 SQIVND come from the germline V gene (reference sequence). The CDR3 totals 14 residues. CDR3 DNA: TGTGCCAGTGGGCCATTTGGGGGGGATTCACCCCTCCACTTT. This translates into CASGPFGGDSPLHF.

This clone was counted between two and nine times. The chain carries TRBV24-1 and TRBJ1-2, with TRBD1 matching over 7 bases. The V and J ends lost 5 bases and 4 bases, in that order; junction bases with no gene match: 6. CDR1 KGHDR and CDR2 SFDVKD come from the germline V gene. The CDR3 loop spans 14 amino acids. The CDR3 coding sequence is TGTGCCACCAGTGCGCGACAGGGCGCCTATGGCTACACCTTC. Translating gives CATSARQGAYGYTF.

The V and J genes are TRBV5-6 and TRBJ1-2; D gene ambiguous. The CDR3 contains 15 residues. Germline V gene data show CDR1 as SGHDT and CDR2 as YYEEEE. Trimming left V 5 bases short and J 2 bases short, with 16 bases between. CDR3 sequence reads: CASRRVSENNYGYTF. The CDR3 DNA is TGTGCCAGCAGGCGGGTTTCTGAGAACAACTATGGCTACACCTTC.

The table lists this clone with a few counts. The sample has other DNA sequences that encode this CDR3 too. The V call is TRBV6-5, the J call TRBJ1-1, with 10 bases lining up with TRBD1. From germline, CDR1 is MNHEY and CDR2 SVGAGI. The CDR3 spans 14 residues. The V segment lost 6 bases and the J segment 5 bases; nucleotides outside the gene matches: 6. Here the CDR3 reads CASRQDRGRTEAFF. The CDR3 coding sequence is TGTGCCAGCAGACAAGACAGGGGGCGGACTGAAGCTTTCTTT.

The rearrangement uses TRBV4-1 and TRBJ2-7; 8 bases agree with TRBD2. Germline assignment: CDR1 MGHRA and CDR2 YSYEKL. The CDR3 consists of 15 residues. Trimming cost V 3 bases and J 4 bases; bases outside gene matches: 8. In DNA form, the CDR3 reads TGCGCCAGCAGCCAGACCAGCGGGGGCGGATACGAGCAGTACTTC. This sequence encodes CASSQTSGGGYEQYF.

This chain connects TRBV6-5 to TRBJ1-5; tentatively, D is TRBD1 (5 bases). This CDR3 is 14 amino acids long. Germline V CDR1 and CDR2: MNHEY, SVGAGI. V lost 4 bases and J 3 bases, leaving 10 bases between the germline ends. The CDR3 bases are TGTGCCAGCAGTTCCCCGGGACTCAATCAGCCCCAGCATTTT. Protein product: CASSSPGLNQPQHF.

The CDR3, as DNA: TGTGCCAGCTCAACGACAGCAACGGTAAATAATTCACCCCTCCACTTT. Translating gives CASSTTATVNNSPLHF. The genes are TRBV18 and TRBJ1-6; tentative D call: TRBD1 (5 bases). The V and J ends lost 5 bases and 5 bases respectively, with 16 bases between them. Germline V gives CDR1 KGHSH, CDR2 LQKENI. The CDR3 length is 16 residues.

The genes are TRBV5-4 and TRBJ1-1; 8 bases line up with TRBD1. This CDR3 comprises 16 residues. V was pared by 4 bases and J by 0 bases, with 8 bases of the junction left unmatched. CDR1 is SGHNT and CDR2 is YYREEE in the germline V gene (reference sequence). The CDR3 nucleotides are TGTGCCAGCAGCGCGGGCAGGGGGCAGGTGAACACTGAAGCTTTCTTT. Protein: CASSAGRGQVNTEAFF.

The chain's CDR3 is CASSPGGGLAEETQYF. The CDR3 coding sequence is TGTGCCAGCTCCCCCGGGGGTGGGCTGGCGGAAGAGACCCAGTACTTC. The chain employs TRBV18 and TRBJ2-5; maybe TRBD2 (6 bases). The CDR3 runs 16 residues. Germline-derived CDR1 and CDR2 are KGHSH and LQKENI. The ends were cut back, 6 bases at V and 3 bases at J, with 20 bases in the middle.